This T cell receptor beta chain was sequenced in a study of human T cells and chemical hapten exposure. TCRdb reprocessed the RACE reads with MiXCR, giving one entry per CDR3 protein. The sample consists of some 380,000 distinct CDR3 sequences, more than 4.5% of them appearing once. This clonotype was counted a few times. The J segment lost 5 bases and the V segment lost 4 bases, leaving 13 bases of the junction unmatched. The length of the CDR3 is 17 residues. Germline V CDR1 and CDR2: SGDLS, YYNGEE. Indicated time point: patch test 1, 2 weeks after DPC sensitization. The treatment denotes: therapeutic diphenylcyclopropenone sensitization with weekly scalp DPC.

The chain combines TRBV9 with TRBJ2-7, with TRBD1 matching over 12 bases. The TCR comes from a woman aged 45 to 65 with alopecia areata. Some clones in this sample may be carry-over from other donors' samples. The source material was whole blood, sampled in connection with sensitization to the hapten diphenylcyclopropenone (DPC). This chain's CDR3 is CASSSSATGQGANEQYF. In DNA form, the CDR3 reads TGTGCCAGCAGCTCGAGTGCCACGGGACAGGGGGCGAACGAGCAGTACTTC.